This T cell receptor (beta chain) is drawn from a study of long-term antiretroviral therapy in people with HIV. Study-level findings and limits: Within the repertoire, clones expanded before ART were dominant at all time points.

Survey-level immunoSEQ v3.0 assays were run. The data were produced by immunoSEQ multiplex PCR, yet TCRdb's version contains in-frame clones alone and is incomplete. The sample lists about 35,000 clones, 85% to 95% occurring once. From germline, CDR1 is KGHSH and CDR2 LQKENI. V lost 3 bases and J 7 bases, leaving 3 bases between the germline ends. The CDR3 has 11 residues. As concerns this clone: Its matching antigen is unknown.

The genes are TRBV18 and TRBJ1-4; D ambiguous. Sequenced here: unsorted PBMCs, sampled 4.1 years after starting antiretroviral therapy. The source is a woman aged 50 to 65 with HIV. CDR3 nucleotides: TGTGCCAGCTCACCGGGTGAAAAACTGTTTTTT. Protein: CASSPGEKLFF.